This is a list of T cell receptor beta chains from one sample in a study of T cell responses to AZD1222 COVID-19 vaccine. Here immunoSEQ multiplex PCR was the method, and the copy in TCRdb shows in-frame clones only, minus some. The sample consists of under 150,000 clones, approximately 94% of them appearing once. Here the sequenced sample was peripheral blood, taken on day 0 of AZD1222 vaccination. The receptor source for this set is an adult in good health. The CDR3 runs from the conserved cysteine through the conserved F or W. The order of the fields is J gene, clone size, D gene, V gene, CDR3 protein, CDR3 DNA. D genes are given only for firm matches. For some rows the clone size is stated as once, few or many, or as a class when expanded; others skip it.

j_call: TRBJ2-3
clone_size: .
d_call: TRBD2
v_call: TRBV9
cdr3_aa: CASSVWRGATDTQYF
cdr3_nt: TGTGCCAGCAGCGTTTGGCGGGGGGCCACAGATACGCAGTATTTT

j_call: TRBJ2-7
clone_size: once
d_call: .
v_call: TRBV5-5
cdr3_aa: CASSGGKDTTYEQYF
cdr3_nt: TGTGCCAGCAGCGGCGGCAAGGACACTACCTACGAGCAGTACTTC

j_call: TRBJ2-5
clone_size: .
d_call: TRBD2
v_call: TRBV5-1
cdr3_aa: CASSLATTSGGAETQYF
cdr3_nt: TGCGCCAGCAGCTTGGCCACGACTAGCGGGGGGGCGGAGACCCAGTACTTC

j_call: TRBJ2-2
clone_size: once
d_call: TRBD1
v_call: TRBV14
cdr3_aa: CASSQVGTGPGELFF
cdr3_nt: TGTGCCAGCAGCCAAGTCGGGACAGGGCCCGGGGAGCTGTTTTTT

j_call: TRBJ2-7
clone_size: .
d_call: .
v_call: TRBV18
cdr3_aa: CASAPMSGSGEQYF
cdr3_nt: TGTGCCAGCGCGCCGATGTCAGGGTCCGGAGAGCAGTACTTC

j_call: TRBJ1-5
clone_size: .
d_call: .
v_call: TRBV7-8
cdr3_aa: CASSSQGIVGQPQHF
cdr3_nt: TGTGCCAGCAGCTCGCAGGGGATTGTGGGTCAGCCCCAGCATTTT

j_call: TRBJ1-2
clone_size: .
d_call: TRBD1
v_call: TRBV13
cdr3_aa: CASSLQGQGILHYGYTF
cdr3_nt: TGTGCCAGCAGCTTACAGGGACAGGGTATTCTACACTATGGCTACACCTTC

j_call: TRBJ2-5
clone_size: .
d_call: TRBD2
v_call: TRBV2
cdr3_aa: CASRGTSGAETQYF
cdr3_nt: TGTGCCAGCAGAGGTACTAGCGGGGCGGAGACCCAGTACTTC

j_call: TRBJ1-2
clone_size: .
d_call: TRBD1
v_call: TRBV4-1
cdr3_aa: CASSQPGQGPYGYTF
cdr3_nt: TGCGCCAGCAGCCAACCGGGACAGGGACCCTATGGCTACACCTTC

j_call: TRBJ2-1
clone_size: .
d_call: TRBD2
v_call: TRBV5-6
cdr3_aa: CASSPRLAHEQFF
cdr3_nt: TGTGCCAGCAGCCCCCGACTAGCACATGAGCAGTTCTTC

j_call: TRBJ2-7
clone_size: many
d_call: .
v_call: TRBV4-3
cdr3_aa: CASKGGAGDYEQYF
cdr3_nt: TGCGCCAGCAAAGGGGGAGCAGGGGACTACGAGCAGTACTTC

j_call: TRBJ2-5
clone_size: once
d_call: TRBD2
v_call: TRBV7-9
cdr3_aa: CASSLQAGGLQETQYF
cdr3_nt: TGTGCCAGCAGCTTACAGGCGGGGGGGCTCCAAGAGACCCAGTACTTC

j_call: TRBJ1-5
clone_size: .
d_call: .
v_call: TRBV7-8
cdr3_aa: CASSSLRGAAGQPQHF
cdr3_nt: TGTGCCAGCAGCTCCCTCCGGGGGGCTGCAGGTCAGCCCCAGCATTTT

j_call: TRBJ2-2
clone_size: .
d_call: TRBD2
v_call: TRBV11-2
cdr3_aa: CASSLLAGSGELFF
cdr3_nt: TGTGCCAGCAGCTTATTAGCGGGATCCGGGGAGCTGTTTTTT

j_call: TRBJ2-7
clone_size: .
d_call: TRBD2
v_call: TRBV25-1
cdr3_aa: CASSDPTSGSGYEQYF
cdr3_nt: TGTGCCAGCAGTGACCCGACTAGCGGGAGCGGGTACGAGCAGTACTTC

j_call: TRBJ2-2
clone_size: .
d_call: TRBD1
v_call: TRBV7-9
cdr3_aa: CATRDSGTGELFF
cdr3_nt: TGTGCCACCCGGGACAGTGGCACCGGGGAGCTGTTTTTT

j_call: TRBJ2-3
clone_size: .
d_call: .
v_call: TRBV6-2/TRBV6-3
cdr3_aa: CASSYSGGGADTQYF
cdr3_nt: TGTGCCAGCAGTTACTCGGGAGGCGGGGCAGATACGCAGTATTTT

j_call: TRBJ2-5
clone_size: .
d_call: TRBD2
v_call: TRBV6-1
cdr3_aa: CASRLAVQETQYF
cdr3_nt: TGTGCCAGCAGACTAGCGGTCCAGGAGACCCAGTACTTC

j_call: TRBJ1-1
clone_size: .
d_call: .
v_call: TRBV5-6
cdr3_aa: CASSPTARNTEAFF
cdr3_nt: TGTGCCAGCAGCCCAACCGCACGGAACACTGAAGCTTTCTTT

j_call: TRBJ1-1
clone_size: .
d_call: TRBD1
v_call: TRBV6-5
cdr3_aa: CASTPSRGLNTEAFF
cdr3_nt: TGTGCCAGCACTCCCAGCAGGGGGCTTAACACTGAAGCTTTCTTT

j_call: TRBJ1-6
clone_size: .
d_call: .
v_call: TRBV27
cdr3_aa: CASSPWRFGSYNSPLHF
cdr3_nt: TGTGCCAGCAGTCCCTGGCGATTCGGCTCCTATAATTCACCCCTCCACTTT

j_call: TRBJ1-3
clone_size: .
d_call: .
v_call: TRBV19
cdr3_aa: CASNPKGYSGNTIYF
cdr3_nt: TGTGCCAGCAACCCGAAGGGCTACTCTGGAAACACCATATATTTT

j_call: TRBJ2-7
clone_size: few
d_call: .
v_call: TRBV12-3/TRBV12-4
cdr3_aa: CASSFNYEQYF
cdr3_nt: TGTGCCAGCAGTTTTAACTACGAGCAGTACTTC

j_call: TRBJ1-2
clone_size: .
d_call: .
v_call: TRBV10-3
cdr3_aa: CATAQGSSYGYTF
cdr3_nt: TGTGCCACCGCACAGGGTTCATCCTATGGCTACACCTTC

j_call: TRBJ2-7
clone_size: .
d_call: .
v_call: TRBV2
cdr3_aa: CASRKRRDSYEQYF
cdr3_nt: TGTGCCAGCAGAAAACGCAGGGATTCCTACGAGCAGTACTTC

j_call: TRBJ1-6
clone_size: .
d_call: TRBD1
v_call: TRBV6-5
cdr3_aa: CASSPVGTGGSPLHF
cdr3_nt: TGTGCCAGCAGCCCAGTTGGGACAGGGGGTTCACCCCTCCACTTT

j_call: TRBJ1-5
clone_size: .
d_call: .
v_call: TRBV4-1
cdr3_aa: CASSQDMLLYYQPQHF
cdr3_nt: TGCGCCAGCAGCCAAGATATGCTCCTTTACTATCAGCCCCAGCATTTT

j_call: TRBJ2-7
clone_size: .
d_call: TRBD1
v_call: TRBV27
cdr3_aa: CASPQCGDRKIYEQYF
cdr3_nt: TGTGCCAGCCCCCAGTGTGGGGACAGGAAAATTTACGAGCAGTACTTC

j_call: TRBJ1-2
clone_size: .
d_call: .
v_call: TRBV5-4
cdr3_aa: CASSPLQGTYGYTF
cdr3_nt: TGTGCCAGCAGCCCTCTCCAGGGAACCTATGGCTACACCTTC

j_call: TRBJ2-5
clone_size: .
d_call: TRBD1
v_call: TRBV29-1
cdr3_aa: CSAFPRDSQETQYF
cdr3_nt: TGCAGCGCCTTCCCCCGGGACAGCCAAGAGACCCAGTACTTC

j_call: TRBJ2-1
clone_size: .
d_call: .
v_call: TRBV7-9
cdr3_aa: CASSLASSNEQFF
cdr3_nt: TGTGCCAGCAGCTTAGCATCCTCAAATGAGCAGTTCTTC